This is a list of T cell receptor beta chains from one sample in a study of CD8 T cells in ankylosing spondylitis. TCRdb independently ran MiXCR on the 5' RACE reads; one entry per CDR3 protein. Of fewer than 250,000 distinct CDR3 sequences listed, about 11% are singletons. Material for sequencing was blood, either unsorted or a sorted T cell fraction (not recorded which). These receptors were collected from a male donor with ankylosing spondylitis or in good health (not recorded which). CDR3s leave out the opening cysteine and the closing phenylalanine or tryptophan.

j_gene | v_gene | CDR3aa
TRBJ2-2 | TRBV3-1 | ASSHQPYTGELF
TRBJ1-1 | TRBV5-1 | ASSLTGLNMNTEAF
TRBJ2-3 | TRBV2 | ASRGSGASGASTDTQY
TRBJ1-1 | TRBV12-3/TRBV12-4 | ASSFRGLGAF
TRBJ2-1 | TRBV5-6 | ASLTEAGRGKQF
TRBJ1-1 | TRBV20-1 | SASWPLRRGTEAF
TRBJ2-1 | TRBV5-1 | ASSLDPASSYNEQF
TRBJ2-3 | TRBV11-2 | ASSLVPTSSDTQY
TRBJ1-4 | TRBV12-3/TRBV12-4 | ASSPLLQGAREKLF
TRBJ2-5 | TRBV6-5 | ASSSDYRNQETQY
TRBJ1-5 | TRBV4-1 | ASSNRGLNLQNQPQH
TRBJ2-3 | TRBV6-1 | ASRNWLAGAGTDTQY
TRBJ2-3 | TRBV10-3 | AITSRAGVKPDTQY
TRBJ1-2 | TRBV29-1 | SVSGVLFDSGYT
TRBJ2-4 | TRBV5-5 | ASSLSGTSGFIQY
TRBJ2-7 | TRBV9 | ASSLGQTTAYEQY
TRBJ2-1 | TRBV30 | AWRLAGYNEQF
TRBJ2-7 | TRBV20-1 | SATKGEGFSYEQY
TRBJ1-1 | TRBV5-1 | ASSPGTGGNTAAF
TRBJ2-7 | TRBV5-1 | ASSFSSGETYEQY
TRBJ2-2 | TRBV6-5 | ATQYLNTGELF
TRBJ1-2 | TRBV5-1 | ASSARGRDVHGYT
TRBJ2-3 | TRBV30 | AWTAGNTDTQY
TRBJ2-7 | TRBV30 | AWSVSYEQY
TRBJ2-2 | TRBV24-1 | ATSDPGQGVAGELF
TRBJ1-4 | TRBV5-6 | ASSAGQPNEKLF
TRBJ2-1 | TRBV29-1 | SVVGPGEQF
TRBJ1-5 | TRBV7-2 | ASSLASSGNQPQH
TRBJ2-1 | TRBV7-8 | ASSLEGGVYNEQF
TRBJ2-5 | TRBV25-1 | ASSDYTSSRETQY
TRBJ2-7 | TRBV5-1 | ASSLLLGQGAYEQY
TRBJ2-1 | TRBV3-1 | ASSPSGSISYNEQF
TRBJ2-3 | TRBV29-1 | SVRKGDGTDTQY
TRBJ2-1 | TRBV5-1 | ASSLATGDWENEQF
TRBJ2-5 | TRBV11-2 | ASSSGQGAAETQY
TRBJ1-2 | TRBV5-1 | ASSLNFGGSYGYT
TRBJ2-7 | TRBV20-1 | SANSRTGSYEQY
TRBJ2-7 | TRBV6-1 | ASTHPSSYEQY
TRBJ2-2 | TRBV7-2 | ASSLRRGAYTGELF
TRBJ2-7 | TRBV7-9 | ASSLGTVSYEQY
TRBJ1-2 | TRBV6-4 | ASSDRQGANYGYT
TRBJ2-3 | TRBV11-1 | ASSLSGQGRGDTQY
TRBJ2-5 | TRBV12-3/TRBV12-4 | ASRTGTQETQY
TRBJ2-7 | TRBV30 | ALLAESSYEQY
TRBJ2-7 | TRBV5-1 | ASSPTNAYEQY
TRBJ2-2 | TRBV9 | ASSVIPTGNTGELF
TRBJ2-7 | TRBV21-1 | ASRLDRGLDISSYEQY
TRBJ2-1 | TRBV5-1 | ASSPLSTGNEQF
TRBJ2-1 | TRBV29-1 | SVGGNTYNEQF
TRBJ2-1 | TRBV9 | ASSVTSGSGEQF
TRBJ2-7 | TRBV2 | ASSGPSSYEQY
TRBJ2-5 | TRBV20-1 | SALAVDTRGFQETQY
TRBJ2-7 | TRBV4-1 | ASSQDPYEQY
TRBJ2-1 | TRBV29-1 | SVRYVGSSYREQF
TRBJ1-1 | TRBV11-1 | ASSLAASYNTEAF
TRBJ1-2 | TRBV18 | ASSPGTGGGYT
TRBJ2-3 | TRBV29-1 | SVVIAVTDTQY
TRBJ1-1 | TRBV5-1 | ASSKEFRQGRTEAF
TRBJ2-1 | TRBV3-1 | ASSRGLAGGPNEQF
TRBJ2-3 | TRBV20-1 | SVKTPPFPDTQY